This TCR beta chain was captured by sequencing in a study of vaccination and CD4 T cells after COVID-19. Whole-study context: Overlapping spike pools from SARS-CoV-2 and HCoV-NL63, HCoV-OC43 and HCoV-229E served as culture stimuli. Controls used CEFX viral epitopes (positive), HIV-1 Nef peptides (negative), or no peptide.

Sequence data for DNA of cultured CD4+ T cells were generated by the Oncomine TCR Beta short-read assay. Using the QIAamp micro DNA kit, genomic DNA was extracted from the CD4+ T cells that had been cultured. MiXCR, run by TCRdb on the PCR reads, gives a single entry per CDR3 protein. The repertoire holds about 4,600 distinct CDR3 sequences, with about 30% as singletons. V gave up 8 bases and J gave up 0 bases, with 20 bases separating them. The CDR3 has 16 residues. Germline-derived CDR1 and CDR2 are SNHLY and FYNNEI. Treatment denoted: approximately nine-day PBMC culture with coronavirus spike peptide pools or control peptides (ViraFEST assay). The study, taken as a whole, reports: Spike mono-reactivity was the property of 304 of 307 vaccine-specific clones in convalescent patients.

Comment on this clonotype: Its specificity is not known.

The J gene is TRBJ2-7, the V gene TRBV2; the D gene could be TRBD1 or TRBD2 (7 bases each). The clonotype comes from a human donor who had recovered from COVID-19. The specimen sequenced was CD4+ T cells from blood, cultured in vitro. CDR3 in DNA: TGTGCCAGCGGGAGGGGGACAGAAGCTTTCTCCTACGAGCAGTACTTC. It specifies CASGRGTEAFSYEQYF.